This section outlines one T cell receptor (beta chain) sequence together with its context. The germline gives CDR1 MNHEY, CDR2 SVGAGI. The CDR3 runs to 15 residues. Trimming stripped 3 bases from V and 8 bases from J, with 14 bases between. Combining a sample-barcoded 5' primer with a J-beta primer mix, a second PCR ran for about 6 to 12 cycles. TCRdb used MiXCR to reprocess the 5' RACE reads, holding one entry per CDR3 protein. The sample shows about 1.5 million distinct CDR3 sequences, roughly 43% of them seen only once. The record originates from a study of blood T cells in healthy people across ages.

This TCR was recovered from a woman younger than 30 in good health. The rearrangement links TRBV6-5 to TRBJ1-6, with D perhaps TRBD1 (5 bases). Sequencing used blood. This CDR3 is CASSYLGPQDSPLHF. CDR3 DNA sequence: TGTGCCAGCAGTTATTTGGGACCACAAGATTCACCCCTCCACTTT.